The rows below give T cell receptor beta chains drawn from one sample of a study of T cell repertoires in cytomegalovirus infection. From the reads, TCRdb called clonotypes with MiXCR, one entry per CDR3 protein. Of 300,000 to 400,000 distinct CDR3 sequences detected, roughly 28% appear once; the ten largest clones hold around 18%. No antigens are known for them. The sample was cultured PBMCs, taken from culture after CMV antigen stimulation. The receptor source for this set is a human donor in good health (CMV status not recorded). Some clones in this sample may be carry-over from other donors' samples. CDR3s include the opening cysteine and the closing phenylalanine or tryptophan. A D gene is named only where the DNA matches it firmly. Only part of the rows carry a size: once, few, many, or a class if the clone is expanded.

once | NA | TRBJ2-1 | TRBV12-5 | TGTGCTAGTGGTTTGGTCTTAGGGGATGAGCAGTTCTTC | CASGLVLGDEQFF
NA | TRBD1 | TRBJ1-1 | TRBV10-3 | TGTGCCATCAGTGAGTCCGGACAGGGGTTTAGTGAAGCTTTCTTT | CAISESGQGFSEAFF
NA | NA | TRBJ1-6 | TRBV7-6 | TGTGCCAGCAGCTCTCCAGGGAATAATTCACCCCTCCACTTT | CASSSPGNNSPLHF
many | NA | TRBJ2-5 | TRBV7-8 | TGTGCCAGCAGCTTAGCGCGTGACAGACAAGAGACCCAGTACTTC | CASSLARDRQETQYF
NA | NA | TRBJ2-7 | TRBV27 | TGTGCCAGCAGTTTTCGGACCTATCCCTCCTACGAGCAGTACTTC | CASSFRTYPSYEQYF
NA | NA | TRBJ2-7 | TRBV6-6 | TGTGCCAGCAGTTACGGAAAGGCGGGATACTACGAGCAGTACTTC | CASSYGKAGYYEQYF
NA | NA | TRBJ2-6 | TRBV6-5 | TGTGCCAGCAGCCGGACAGTTGCTCCAGGGGCCAACGTCCTGACTTTC | CASSRTVAPGANVLTF
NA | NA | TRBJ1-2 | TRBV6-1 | TGTGCCAGCAGTGAACATCAGGGTAACTATGGCTACACCTTC | CASSEHQGNYGYTF
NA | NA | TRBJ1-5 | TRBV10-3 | TGTGCCATCAGCCCCGGGACACCATCTAGCAATCAGCCCCAGCATTTT | CAISPGTPSSNQPQHF
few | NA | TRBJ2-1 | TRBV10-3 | TGTGCCATCAGGGAGTCCGTGAGGGATGAGCAGTTCTTC | CAIRESVRDEQFF
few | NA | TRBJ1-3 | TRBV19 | TGTGCCAGTTCAACGTCGGGACTATATGGAAACACCATATATTTT | CASSTSGLYGNTIYF
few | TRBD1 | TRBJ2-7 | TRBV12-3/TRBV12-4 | TGTGCCAGCCGGGGACAGGGTGGGTACGAGCAGTACTTC | CASRGQGGYEQYF
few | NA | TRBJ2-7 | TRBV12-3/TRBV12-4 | TGTGCCAGAAAATCGGGACTCCACTACGAGCAGTACTTC | CARKSGLHYEQYF
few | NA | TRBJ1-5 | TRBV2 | TGTGCCAGCAGTGTAGGGTACGGCAATCAGCCCCAGCATTTT | CASSVGYGNQPQHF
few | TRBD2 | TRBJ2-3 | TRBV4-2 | TGTGCCAGCAGCCAAGATTCCGGGACTAGCGGTTCTAGCACAGATACGCAGTATTTT | CASSQDSGTSGSSTDTQYF
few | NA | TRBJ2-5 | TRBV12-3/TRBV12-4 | TGTGCCAGCACCAGGGAGTACAGGGAGACCCAGTACTTC | CASTREYRETQYF
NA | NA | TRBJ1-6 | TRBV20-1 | TGCAGTGCTAGAGGTCAGGGCAGTGGTTCACCCCTCCACTTT | CSARGQGSGSPLHF
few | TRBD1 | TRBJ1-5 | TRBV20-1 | TGCAGTGCTGGACAGGGGGCGCGAGGATATCAGCCCCAGCATTTT | CSAGQGARGYQPQHF
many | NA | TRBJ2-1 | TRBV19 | TGTGCCAGTAGTAGGGGTCTGGGCAGCTCCTACAATGAGCAGTTCTTC | CASSRGLGSSYNEQFF
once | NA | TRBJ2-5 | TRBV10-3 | TGTGCCATTGGGGACAAAAGCGCCCAAGAGACCCAGTACTTC | CAIGDKSAQETQYF
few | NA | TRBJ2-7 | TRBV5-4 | TGTGCCAGCAGCCAAGGGGGGGGGAGCTCCTACGAGCAGTACTTC | CASSQGGGSSYEQYF
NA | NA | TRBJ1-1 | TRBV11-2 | TGTGCCAGCAGCTTAGAGGACTCCACTGAAGCTTTCTTT | CASSLEDSTEAFF
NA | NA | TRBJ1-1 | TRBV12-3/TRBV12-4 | TGTGCCAGCAGTTTAAAGGGGGGCTGGGCGGCTTTCTTT | CASSLKGGWAAFF
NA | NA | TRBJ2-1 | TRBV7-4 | TGTGCCAGCAGCTTATGCGTCCTGGGGTCCAACAATGAGCAGTTCTTC | CASSLCVLGSNNEQFF
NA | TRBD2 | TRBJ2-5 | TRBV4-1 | TGCGCCAGCAGCCAAGACGCTAGCGGGAGAGAGACCCAGTACTTC | CASSQDASGRETQYF
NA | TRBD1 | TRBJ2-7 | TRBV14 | TGTGCCAGCAGCCGAAACGGACAGGGGGCCGTCTACGAGCAGTACTTC | CASSRNGQGAVYEQYF
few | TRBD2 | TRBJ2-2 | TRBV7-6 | TGTGCCAGCAGCCCCCGGAATGGGGGGAGGGCCACCGGGGAGCTGTTTTTT | CASSPRNGGRATGELFF
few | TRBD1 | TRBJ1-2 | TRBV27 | TGTGCCAGCAGTTCCCTGGGACAGTCCTTTAGACGGGATGGCTACACCTTC | CASSSLGQSFRRDGYTF
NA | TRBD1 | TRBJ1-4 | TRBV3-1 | TGTGCCAGCAGCCTAAGGGTTGGACAGGGTGAAAAACTGTTTTTT | CASSLRVGQGEKLFF
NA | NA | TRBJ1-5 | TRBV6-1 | TGTGCCAGCAGGGGCCACGATAGCAATCAGCCCCAGCATTTT | CASRGHDSNQPQHF
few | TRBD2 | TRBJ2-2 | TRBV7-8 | TGTGCCAGCAGTCTAAACGGGGGGGCGAACACCGGGGAGCTGTTTTTT | CASSLNGGANTGELFF
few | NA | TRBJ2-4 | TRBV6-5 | TGTGCCAGCAGTTACTCTGCGGCGGGCATTCAGTACTTC | CASSYSAAGIQYF
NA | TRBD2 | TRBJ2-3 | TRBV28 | TGTGCCAGCAGTTTTCCCCTCTCCTCCTCTAGCGGGAGGTCCGGCACAGATACGAAGTATTTT | CASSFPLSSSSGRSGTDTKYF
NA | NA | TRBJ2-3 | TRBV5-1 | TGCGCCAGCAACTACGGGGATACGCAGTATTTT | CASNYGDTQYF
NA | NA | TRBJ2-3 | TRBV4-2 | TGTGCCAGCAGCGTAGGCCTGGGAACAGATACGCAGTATTTT | CASSVGLGTDTQYF
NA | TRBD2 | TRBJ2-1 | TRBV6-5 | TGTGCCAGCAGTTACGGGGGGGAGGGGAAAAACAATGAGCAGTTCTTC | CASSYGGEGKNNEQFF
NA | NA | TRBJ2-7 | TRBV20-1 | TGCAGTGCTAGAGCGCGGCGAGGGCCGAGCGAGCAGTACTTC | CSARARRGPSEQYF
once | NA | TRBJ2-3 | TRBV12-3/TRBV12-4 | TGTGCCAGCAGACTAGGGCTGGGGAGCACAGATACGCAGTATTTT | CASRLGLGSTDTQYF
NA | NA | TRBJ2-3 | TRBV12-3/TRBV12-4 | TGTGCCAGCAGTTTGCGGGTCTACACAGATACGCAGTATTTT | CASSLRVYTDTQYF
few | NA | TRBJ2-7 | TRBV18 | TGTGCCAGCTCACCAGGACAGATCCCCCACGAGCAGTACTTC | CASSPGQIPHEQYF
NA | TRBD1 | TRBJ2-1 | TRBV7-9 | TGTGCCAGCAGCTTTCCCGGGACAGGGGGCTTCTATGAGCAGTTCTTC | CASSFPGTGGFYEQFF
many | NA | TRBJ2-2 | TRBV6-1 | TGTGCCAGCACCTGGGAACAGTCTCCTAACACCGGGGAGCTGTTTTTT | CASTWEQSPNTGELFF
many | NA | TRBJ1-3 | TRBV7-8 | TGTGCCAGCAGCTCGGGGGATGGGTACACCATATATTTT | CASSSGDGYTIYF
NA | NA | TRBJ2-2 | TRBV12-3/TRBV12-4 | TGTGCCAGCAGTTTTCTTCCAGGAAACACCGGGGAGCTGTTTTTT | CASSFLPGNTGELFF
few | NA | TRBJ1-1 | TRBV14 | TGTGCCAGCAGCCAAGATGTAAGGTTTACTAGGACTGAAGCTTTCTTT | CASSQDVRFTRTEAFF
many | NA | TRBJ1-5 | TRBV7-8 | TGTGCCAGCAGCTTTGGGGCTAGCAATCAGCCCCAGCATTTT | CASSFGASNQPQHF
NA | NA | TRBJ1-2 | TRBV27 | TGTGCCAGCAGTTTTCAGGGGCAACCCAATGGCTACACCTTC | CASSFQGQPNGYTF
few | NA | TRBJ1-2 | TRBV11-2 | TGTGCCAGCAGCTTAGAGCTGAACTATGGCTACACCTTC | CASSLELNYGYTF
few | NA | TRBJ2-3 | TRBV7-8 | TGTGCCAGCAGCTTAGCTCTGAGCGGTACAGATACGCAGTATTTT | CASSLALSGTDTQYF
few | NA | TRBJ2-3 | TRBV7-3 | TGTGCCAGCAGCTTAACGAAGGCAGATACGCAGTATTTT | CASSLTKADTQYF
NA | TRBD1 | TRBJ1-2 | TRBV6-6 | TGTGCCAGCAGTTCCGACAGGGGGCGAGTCTATGGCTACACCTTC | CASSSDRGRVYGYTF
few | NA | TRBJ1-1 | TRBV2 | TGTGCCAGCAGTCCTCAGCGGGTCGCAGCTTTCTTT | CASSPQRVAAFF